This T cell receptor beta chain emerged from a study of a mutant IDH1 vaccine in newly diagnosed glioma. Study-wide background: At weeks 1, 3, 5, 7, 11, 15, 19 and 23, patients received a vaccination, eight in all.

Time point reported: week 5, during vaccination. All doses held 300 ug of mutant IDH1 20-mer peptide, with topical imiquimod. The germline V and J ends were trimmed by 6 bases and 1 base, with 9 bases remaining between them. CDR3 length equals 13 residues. Germline V gene data show CDR1 as SGHAT and CDR2 as FQDESV (reference sequence). Study-level points and caveats: Most patients, around 94%, showed vaccine-induced immune responses.

TCRdb's table, derived via immunoSEQ multiplex PCR, lists solely in-frame clones and lacks some. The sample holds under 45,000 clones, 81% seen once. Points on this clone: The antigen is undetermined.

The sequences come from PBMCs, collected from a glioma patient whose treatment included an IDH1 peptide vaccine. The chain is built from TRBV11-1 and TRBJ1-1; D gene unclear. The receptor was derived from a man aged 45-65 years with glioma. The CDR3 protein is CASSSGENTEAFF. CDR3 in DNA: TGTGCCAGCAGTTCGGGCGAGAACACTGAAGCTTTCTTT.